The 14 T cell receptor beta chains reported below all come from one sample, sequenced in a study of naive and memory T cell subsets. An equimolar mix of two oligonucleotides served as the beta constant-region primer for TRBC1 and TRBC2. Ligated cDNA was amplified by four rounds of PCR with nested alpha and beta constant-region primers and SP2. MiXCR, run by TCRdb on the UMI-ligation and nested PCR reads, gives a single entry per CDR3 protein. This table has some 110,000 distinct CDR3 sequences, around 35% appearing once. Sequencing was done on a sample of central memory CD4+ T cells from blood. All receptors come from a human donor in good health.

V gene TRBV2 combines with J gene TRBJ2-7; D unclear. CDR1 SNHLY and CDR2 FYNNEI come from the germline V gene. This CDR3 is built from 14 residues. Trimming took off 3 bases at V and 2 bases at J, with 11 bases between the two ends. The CDR3 loop reads CASSDPAPTYEQYF. For the CDR3, the DNA is TGTGCCAGCAGTGACCCAGCTCCCACCTACGAGCAGTACTTC.

The chain carries TRBV5-6 and TRBJ2-2, with D perhaps matching TRBD1 or TRBD2 (6 bases each). The germline gives CDR1 SGHDT, CDR2 YYEEEE. The CDR3 extends over 16 amino acids. The V end lost 4 bases, the J end lost 4 bases, and 17 bases lay between the germline ends. The CDR3 DNA is TGTGCCAGCAGCCCGGGGGACAATCTGGTCACCGGGGAGCTGTTTTTT. Translating it yields CASSPGDNLVTGELFF. Together with reference TRBV5-6 and TRBJ2-2, the CDR3 gives the full variable domain: DAGVTQSPTHLIKTRGQQVTLRCSPKSGHDTVSWYQQALGQGPQFIFQYYEEEERQRGNFPDRFSGHQFPNYSSELNVNALLLGDSALYLCASSPGDNLVTGELFFGEGSRLTVL.

The rearrangement uses TRBV5-1 and TRBJ1-1; no clear D gene. V lost 0 bases to trimming and J lost 7 bases, with 10 bases between them. The V gene's germline CDR1 is SGHRS and CDR2 YFSETQ. The CDR3 extends over 13 amino acids. The CDR3 nucleotides read TGCGCCAGCAGCTTGGGGGGAATCAATGAAGCTTTCTTT. The encoded protein is CASSLGGINEAFF.

The rearrangement joins TRBV13 to TRBJ1-4; a possible D gene is TRBD1 (6 bases). This CDR3 spans 16 amino acids. CDR1 and CDR2 from the germline V gene are PRHDT and FYEKMQ (reference sequence). V was clipped by 2 bases and J by 0 bases, with 10 bases between them. CDR3 nucleotides: TGTGCCAGCAGCTTAAGACAGGCGGCAACTAATGAAAAACTGTTTTTT. Translated: CASSLRQAATNEKLFF.

The chain carries TRBV14 and TRBJ2-3; TRBD2 matches 11 bases. Losses at the gene ends were 4 bases for V and 5 bases for J; bases not matched to a gene: 11. CDR1 is SGHDN, CDR2 FVKESK, per germline. There are 17 residues in the CDR3. CDR3 loop: CASSRHRILAGVDTQYF. The CDR3 bases are TGTGCCAGCAGCCGACACCGGATACTAGCGGGAGTAGATACGCAGTATTTT. Full variable domain (outside the CDR3, taken from reference TRBV14 and TRBJ2-3): EAGVTQFPSHSVIEKGQTVTLRCDPISGHDNLYWYRRVMGKEIKFLLHFVKESKQDESGMPNNRFLAERTGGTYSTLKVQPAELEDSGVYFCASSRHRILAGVDTQYFGPGTRLTVL.

The rearrangement uses TRBV5-1 and TRBJ2-1; D is ambiguous. Between the trimmed V and J ends, which lost 2 bases and 10 bases, there was a span of 10 bases. CDR1 is SGHRS and CDR2 is YFSETQ in the germline V gene. The CDR3 covers 12 residues. CDR3 nucleotide sequence: TGCGCCAGCAGCTTTCGGACGGAAGAGCAGTTCTTC. Protein: CASSFRTEEQFF.

As DNA, the CDR3 is TGTGCCAGCAGCTTAGCGCTAGGACAGGTATATGGAGATACGCAGTATTTT. Encoded protein: CASSLALGQVYGDTQYF. The genes are TRBV7-2 and TRBJ2-3; 7 bases agree with TRBD1. Losses at the gene ends were 0 bases for V and 5 bases for J; bases not matched to a gene: 11. The germline V gene has CDR1 SGHTA and CDR2 FQGNSA. The CDR3 extends over 17 amino acids.

This clonotype was recorded many times. This chain links TRBV10-3 with TRBJ2-1, with 12 bases that match TRBD1. Germline-derived CDR1 and CDR2 are ENHRY and SYGVKD. After removal of 8 bases from V and 9 bases from J, the junction contained 5 bases not matched to a gene. The CDR3 has 13 amino acids. CDR3 nucleotides: TGTGCCATCTGGGACAGGGGGCGAGTTGAGCAGTTCTTC. Amino acid sequence: CAIWDRGRVEQFF.

This chain connects TRBV20-1 to TRBJ2-1; perhaps TRBD2 as D (5 bases). V lost 5 bases and J 4 bases, leaving 18 bases between the germline ends. Germline V gene data show CDR1 as DFQATT and CDR2 as SNEGSKA (reference sequence). The CDR3 consists of 15 residues. This CDR3 reads CSAPRTERRYNEQFF. CDR3 bases: TGCAGTGCTCCAAGGACTGAACGTCGTTACAATGAGCAGTTCTTC.

This clonotype was recorded at least ten times. V and J are TRBV27 and TRBJ2-3; D not certain. The CDR3 has 11 amino acids. Germline CDR1 is MNHEY and CDR2 is SMNVEV (reference sequence). V lost 6 bases, J lost 5 bases, and 6 bases lay in between. CDR3 loop: CASSSRDTQYF. The CDR3, as DNA: TGTGCCAGCAGCTCTAGAGATACGCAGTATTTT.

This clonotype was detected only a few times. The CDR3 DNA sequence: TGTGCCAGCTCACAAGGGACTGGCAGGTCGGTCGAGCAGTACTTC. This translates into CASSQGTGRSVEQYF. The rearrangement joins TRBV18 to TRBJ2-7, with TRBD2 as a possible D gene (6 bases). Looked up from germline, CDR1 is KGHSH and CDR2 is LQKENI. There are 15 residues in the CDR3. Trimming removed 4 bases from V and 6 bases from J, with 19 bases in between.

The rearrangement joins TRBV28 to TRBJ2-7; D might be TRBD1 or TRBD2, each matching 6 bases. The CDR3 covers 19 residues. V was clipped by 7 bases and J by 0 bases, with 28 bases between them. Per the germline V gene, CDR1 is MDHEN and CDR2 is SYDVKM. CDR3 DNA: TGTGCCAGCACTATAGTGGGGGGCTTCTCCCGATCCGCCTCCTACGAGCAGTACTTC. Amino acid sequence: CASTIVGGFSRSASYEQYF. Full variable domain (outside the CDR3, taken from reference TRBV28 and TRBJ2-7): DVKVTQSSRYLVKRTGEKVFLECVQDMDHENMFWYRQDPGLGLRLIYFSYDVKMKEKGDIPEGYSVSREKKERFSLILESASTNQTSMYLCASTIVGGFSRSASYEQYFGPGTRLTVT.

The count of this clonotype is one. The chain is built from TRBV5-1 and TRBJ2-1, with D perhaps matching TRBD1 (6 bases). Trimming stripped 6 bases from V and 4 bases from J, with 17 bases between. Germline V CDR1 and CDR2: SGHRS, YFSETQ. This CDR3 has 15 amino acids. The CDR3 here is CASKDGQGFYNEQFF. The DNA of the CDR3 is TGCGCCAGCAAAGATGGTCAGGGGTTTTACAATGAGCAGTTCTTC.

V is TRBV5-1 and J is TRBJ1-6; D perhaps matches TRBD1 (6 bases). Germline CDR1 is SGHRS and CDR2 is YFSETQ. The CDR3 extends over 14 amino acids. V was shortened by 4 bases and J by 9 bases, with 14 bases between the two germline ends. As DNA, the CDR3 is TGCGCCAGCAGCGCAGACAGGCGCATTTCACCCCTCCACTTT. Translation: CASSADRRISPLHF.